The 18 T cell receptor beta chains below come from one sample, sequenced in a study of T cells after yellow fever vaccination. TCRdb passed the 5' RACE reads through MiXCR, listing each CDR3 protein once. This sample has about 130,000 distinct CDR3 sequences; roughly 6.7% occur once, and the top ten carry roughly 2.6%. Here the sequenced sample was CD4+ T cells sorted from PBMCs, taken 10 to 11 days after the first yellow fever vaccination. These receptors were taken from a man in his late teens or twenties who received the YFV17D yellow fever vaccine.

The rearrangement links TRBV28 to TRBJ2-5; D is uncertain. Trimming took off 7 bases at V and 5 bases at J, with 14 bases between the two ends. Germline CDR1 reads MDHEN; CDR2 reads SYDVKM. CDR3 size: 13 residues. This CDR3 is CASTGLVGETQYF. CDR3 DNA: TGTGCCAGCACGGGCCTAGTCGGGGAGACCCAGTACTTC.

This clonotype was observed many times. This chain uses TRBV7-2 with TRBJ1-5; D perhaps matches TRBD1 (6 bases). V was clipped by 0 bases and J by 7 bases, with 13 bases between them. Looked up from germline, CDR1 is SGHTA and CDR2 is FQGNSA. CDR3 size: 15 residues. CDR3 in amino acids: CASSLARGAGQPQHF. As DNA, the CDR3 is TGTGCCAGCAGCTTAGCGAGGGGGGCTGGACAGCCCCAGCATTTT. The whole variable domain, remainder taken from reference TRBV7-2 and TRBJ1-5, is GAGVSQSPSNKVTEKGKDVELRCDPISGHTALYWYRQSLGQGLEFLIYFQGNSAPDKSGLPSDRFSAERTGGSVSTLTIQRTQQEDSAVYLCASSLARGAGQPQHFGDGTRLSIL.

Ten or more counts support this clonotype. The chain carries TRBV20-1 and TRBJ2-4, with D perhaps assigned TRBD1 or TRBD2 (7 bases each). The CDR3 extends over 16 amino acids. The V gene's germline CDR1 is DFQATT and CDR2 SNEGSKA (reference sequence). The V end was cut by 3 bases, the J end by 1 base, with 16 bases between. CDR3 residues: CSASRGGLGAKNIQYF. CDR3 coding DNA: TGCAGTGCTAGCAGGGGGGGACTTGGGGCCAAAAACATTCAGTACTTC.

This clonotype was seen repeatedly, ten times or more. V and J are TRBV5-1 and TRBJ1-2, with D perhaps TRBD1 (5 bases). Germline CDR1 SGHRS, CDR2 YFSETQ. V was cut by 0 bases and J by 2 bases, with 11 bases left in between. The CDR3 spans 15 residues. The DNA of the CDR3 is TGCGCCAGCAGCTTGGGGGCAGGGCGAAACTATGGCTACACCTTC. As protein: CASSLGAGRNYGYTF.

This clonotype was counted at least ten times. The DNA for the CDR3 is TGTGCCATCAGTGAACAGGGCCACGAGCAGTACTTC. It yields the protein CAISEQGHEQYF. V and J are TRBV10-3 and TRBJ2-7; D is possibly TRBD1 (6 bases). Germline lookup yields CDR1 ENHRY and CDR2 SYGVKD. This CDR3 is 12 amino acids long. Trimming pared 3 bases from V and 5 bases from J, leaving 8 bases between.

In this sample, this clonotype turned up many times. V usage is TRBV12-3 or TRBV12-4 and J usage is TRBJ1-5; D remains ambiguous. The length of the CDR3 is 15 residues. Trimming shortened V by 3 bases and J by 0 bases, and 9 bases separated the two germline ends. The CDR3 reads CASSLGSYSNQPQHF. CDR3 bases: TGTGCCAGCAGTTTGGGGAGTTATAGCAATCAGCCCCAGCATTTT.

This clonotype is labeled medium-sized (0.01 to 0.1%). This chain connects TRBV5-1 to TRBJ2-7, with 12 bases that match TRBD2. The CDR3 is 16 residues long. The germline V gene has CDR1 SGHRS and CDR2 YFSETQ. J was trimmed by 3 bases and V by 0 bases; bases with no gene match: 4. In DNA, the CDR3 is TGCGCCAGCAGCTTGGGGACTAGCGGGAATCTCTACGAGCAGTACTTC. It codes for CASSLGTSGNLYEQYF.

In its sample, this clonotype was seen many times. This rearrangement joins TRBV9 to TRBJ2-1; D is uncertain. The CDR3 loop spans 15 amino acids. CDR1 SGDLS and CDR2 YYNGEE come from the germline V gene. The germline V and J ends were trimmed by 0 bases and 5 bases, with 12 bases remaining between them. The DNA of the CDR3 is TGTGCCAGCAGCGTAGGCGCGACTGGGCACAATGAGCAGTTCTTC. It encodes CASSVGATGHNEQFF.

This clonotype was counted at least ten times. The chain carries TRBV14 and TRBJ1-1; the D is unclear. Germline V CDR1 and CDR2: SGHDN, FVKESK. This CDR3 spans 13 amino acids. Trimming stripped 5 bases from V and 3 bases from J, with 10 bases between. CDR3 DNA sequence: TGTGCCAGCAGCGTACGTAGGGACACTGAAGCTTTCTTT. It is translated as CASSVRRDTEAFF.

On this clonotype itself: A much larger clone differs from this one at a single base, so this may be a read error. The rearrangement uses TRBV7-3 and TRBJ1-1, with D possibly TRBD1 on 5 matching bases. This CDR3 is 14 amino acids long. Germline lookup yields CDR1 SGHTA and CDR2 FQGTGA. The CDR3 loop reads CASSLMGESTEALF. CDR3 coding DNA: TGTGCCAGCAGCTTAATGGGGGAAAGCACTGAAGCTCTCTTT.

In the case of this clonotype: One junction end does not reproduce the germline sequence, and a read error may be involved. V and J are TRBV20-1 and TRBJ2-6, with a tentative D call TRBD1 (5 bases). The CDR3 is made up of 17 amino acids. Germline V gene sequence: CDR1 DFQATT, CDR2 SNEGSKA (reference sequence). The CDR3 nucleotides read TGCAGCGCTAGGGGCCAGGCTCAGGGCTCTGGGGCCAACGTCCTGACTTTC. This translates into CSARGQAQGSGANVLTF.

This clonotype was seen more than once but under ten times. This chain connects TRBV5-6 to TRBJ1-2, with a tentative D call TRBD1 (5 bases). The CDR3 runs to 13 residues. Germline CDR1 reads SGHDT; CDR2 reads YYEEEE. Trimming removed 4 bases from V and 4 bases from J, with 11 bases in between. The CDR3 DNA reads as TGTGCCAGCAGCAGAGGGGAGGGCTATGGCTACACCTTC. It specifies CASSRGEGYGYTF.

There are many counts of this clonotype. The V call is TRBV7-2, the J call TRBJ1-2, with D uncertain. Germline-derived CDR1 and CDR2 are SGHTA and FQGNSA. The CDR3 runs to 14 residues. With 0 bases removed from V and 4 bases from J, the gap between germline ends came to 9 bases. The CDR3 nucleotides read TGTGCCAGCAGCTTAGCTAGGGTCCGCTATGGCTACACCTTC. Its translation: CASSLARVRYGYTF.

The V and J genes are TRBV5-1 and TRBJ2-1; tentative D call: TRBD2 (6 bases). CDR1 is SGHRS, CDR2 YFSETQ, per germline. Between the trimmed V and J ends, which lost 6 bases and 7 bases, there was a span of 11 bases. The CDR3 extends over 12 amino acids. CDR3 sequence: CASNDAGNEQFF. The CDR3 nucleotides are TGCGCCAGCAATGACGCGGGGAATGAGCAGTTCTTC.

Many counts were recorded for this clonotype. The CDR3 here is CASSSWTSGGRRAGEQYF. The CDR3 DNA reads as TGTGCCAGCAGTTCCTGGACTAGCGGGGGCCGAAGAGCAGGCGAGCAGTACTTC. The chain links TRBV6-2 or TRBV6-3 to TRBJ2-7, with 13 positions matching TRBD2. V trimming: 4 bases; J trimming: 6 bases; junction bases outside the gene matches: 15. The CDR3 consists of 18 residues. Germline CDR1 reads MNHEY; CDR2 reads SVGEGT.

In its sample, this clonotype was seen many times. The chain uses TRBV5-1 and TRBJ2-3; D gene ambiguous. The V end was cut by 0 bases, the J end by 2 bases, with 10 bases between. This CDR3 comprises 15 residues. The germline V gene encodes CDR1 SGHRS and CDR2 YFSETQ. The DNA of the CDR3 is TGCGCCAGCAGCTTGGTAGGACGGACCACAGATACGCAGTATTTT. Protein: CASSLVGRTTDTQYF.

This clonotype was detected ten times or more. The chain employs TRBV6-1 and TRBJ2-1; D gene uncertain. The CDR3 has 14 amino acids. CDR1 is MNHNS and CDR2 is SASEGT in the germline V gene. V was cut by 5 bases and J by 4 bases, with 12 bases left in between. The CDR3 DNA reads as TGTGCCAGCAGTCCAGCAAGACCGTACAATGAGCAGTTCTTC. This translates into CASSPARPYNEQFF.

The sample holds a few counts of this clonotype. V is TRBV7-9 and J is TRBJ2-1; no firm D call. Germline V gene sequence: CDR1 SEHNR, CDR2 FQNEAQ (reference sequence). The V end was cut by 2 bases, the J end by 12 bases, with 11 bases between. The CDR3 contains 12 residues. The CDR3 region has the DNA TGTGCCAGCAGCTTAAATGCGGCTTGGCAGTTCTTC. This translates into CASSLNAAWQFF.